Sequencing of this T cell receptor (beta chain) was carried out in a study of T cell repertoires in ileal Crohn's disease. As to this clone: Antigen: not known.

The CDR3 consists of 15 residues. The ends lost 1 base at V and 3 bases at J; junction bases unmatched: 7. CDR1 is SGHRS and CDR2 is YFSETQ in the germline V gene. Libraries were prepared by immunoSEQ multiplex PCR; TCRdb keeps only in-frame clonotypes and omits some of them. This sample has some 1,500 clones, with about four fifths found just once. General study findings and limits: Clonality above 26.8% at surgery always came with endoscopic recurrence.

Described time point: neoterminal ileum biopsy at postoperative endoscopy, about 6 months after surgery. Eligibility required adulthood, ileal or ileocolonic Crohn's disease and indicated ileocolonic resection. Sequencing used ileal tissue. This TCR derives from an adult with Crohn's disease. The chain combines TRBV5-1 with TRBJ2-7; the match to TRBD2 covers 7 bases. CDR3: CASSLREGYYYEQYF. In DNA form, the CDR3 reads TGCGCCAGCAGCTTGAGGGAGGGCTACTACTACGAGCAGTACTTC.